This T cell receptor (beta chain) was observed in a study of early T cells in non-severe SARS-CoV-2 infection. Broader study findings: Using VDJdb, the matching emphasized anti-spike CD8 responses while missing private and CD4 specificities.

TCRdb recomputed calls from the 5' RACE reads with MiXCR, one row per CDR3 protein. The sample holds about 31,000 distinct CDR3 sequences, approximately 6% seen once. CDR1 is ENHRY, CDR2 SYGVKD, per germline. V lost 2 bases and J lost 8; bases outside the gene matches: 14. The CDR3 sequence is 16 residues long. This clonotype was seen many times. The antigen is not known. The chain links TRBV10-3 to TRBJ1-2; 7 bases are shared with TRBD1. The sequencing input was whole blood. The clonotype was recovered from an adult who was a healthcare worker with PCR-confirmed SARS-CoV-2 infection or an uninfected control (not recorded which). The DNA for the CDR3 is TGTGCCATCAGTGAGACCCTCCACCAGGGGGTCAGGGGCTACACCTTC. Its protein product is CAISETLHQGVRGYTF.